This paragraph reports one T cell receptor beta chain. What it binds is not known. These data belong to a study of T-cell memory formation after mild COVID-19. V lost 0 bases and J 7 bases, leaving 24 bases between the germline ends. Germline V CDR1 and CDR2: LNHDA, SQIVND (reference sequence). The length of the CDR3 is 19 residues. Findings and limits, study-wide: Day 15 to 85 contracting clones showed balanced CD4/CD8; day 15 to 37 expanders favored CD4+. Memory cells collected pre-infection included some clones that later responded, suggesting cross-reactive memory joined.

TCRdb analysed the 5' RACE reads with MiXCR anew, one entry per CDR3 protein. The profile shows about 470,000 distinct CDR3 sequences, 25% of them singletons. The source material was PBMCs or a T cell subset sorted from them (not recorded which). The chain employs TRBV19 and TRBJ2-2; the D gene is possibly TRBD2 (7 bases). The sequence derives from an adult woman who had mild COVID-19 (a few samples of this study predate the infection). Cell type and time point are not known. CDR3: CASSIDRRGAGSLFGELFF. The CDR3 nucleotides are TGTGCCAGTAGTATAGATCGACGGGGGGCCGGGAGCTTGTTCGGGGAGCTGTTTTTT.